These 3 T cell receptor beta chains came from one sample sequenced in a study of T cell clusters in autoimmune cytopenias. TRB was amplified by touch-down multiplex PCR, primer pools A and B combined. For each CDR3 protein, TCRdb gives one entry from its re-call of the multiplex PCR reads, without DNA. The data include roughly 6,900 distinct CDR3 sequences; the top ten clones carry approximately 9.4%. Roughly 38,000 genome equivalents of blood DNA were amplified for TRB. The same sample was also studied in work on T cell repertoires in aging, cancer and after chemotherapy.

Sequenced material: peripheral blood. All receptors derive from a human donor in good health.

V and J are TRBV12-3 or TRBV12-4 and TRBJ2-2. This CDR3 has 14 residues. The CDR3: CASSFGLNTGELFF.

This sequence joins TRBV6-2 or TRBV6-3 and TRBJ1-6; as DNA is missing, the TRBD1 call by TCRdb cannot be tested. Germline V CDR1 and CDR2: MNHEY, SVGEGT. This CDR3 is 15 amino acids long. CDR3 loop: CASRPNSRENSPLHF.

This clonotype ranks as medium-sized (0.01 to 0.1%) in terms of frequency. The CDR3 loop reads CASSRWPGQGPYEQYF. The V call is TRBV5-4, the J call TRBJ2-7; the D gene TCRdb calls, TRBD1, cannot be checked with no DNA. This CDR3 contains 16 residues. In germline, CDR1 is SGHNT, CDR2 YYREEE (reference sequence).